The rows below give T cell receptor beta chains drawn from one sample of a study of T-cell memory formation after mild COVID-19. MiXCR, applied by TCRdb to the 5' RACE reads, yields one record per CDR3 protein. The sample lists 120,000 or so distinct CDR3 sequences, approximately 15% seen once, with about 5% in the top ten. Sequenced sample: PBMCs or a T cell subset sorted from them (not recorded which). These TCRs come from a man in his late teens or twenties who had mild COVID-19 (a few samples of this study predate the infection). Cell type and time point are not known. CDR3s include the opening cysteine and the closing phenylalanine or tryptophan. D genes are given only for firm matches. Clone size, where shown, is once, few, many, or a class for clones that have expanded.

J | length | size | V | D | CDR3 | DNA
TRBJ2-6 | 15 | many | TRBV4-2 | . | CASSQVGAGANVLTF | TGTGCCAGCAGCCAAGTAGGGGCTGGGGCCAACGTCCTGACTTTC
TRBJ2-3 | 15 | many | TRBV9 | TRBD2 | CASSVWAGGPDTQYF | TGTGCCAGCAGCGTATGGGCGGGGGGGCCAGATACGCAGTATTTT
TRBJ1-2 | 16 | . | TRBV9 | . | CASSVDVSGNNYGYTF | TGTGCCAGCAGCGTAGATGTATCAGGGAACAACTATGGCTACACCTTC
TRBJ2-7 | 14 | many | TRBV29-1 | . | CSVELPTAPYEQYF | TGCAGCGTTGAATTGCCGACAGCCCCCTACGAGCAGTACTTC
TRBJ2-3 | 18 | few | TRBV4-3 | . | CASSQDLLTGASTDTQYF | TGCGCCAGCAGCCAAGATCTGCTTACGGGGGCTAGCACAGATACGCAGTATTTT
TRBJ1-2 | 12 | once | TRBV7-9 | . | CASSNTRGGYTF | TGTGCCAGCAGCAATACCAGGGGTGGCTACACCTTC
TRBJ2-5 | 13 | . | TRBV20-1 | . | CSASTGNQETQYF | TGCAGTGCTAGTACTGGAAACCAAGAGACCCAGTACTTC
TRBJ2-1 | 15 | many | TRBV6-5 | TRBD2 | CASSQRTSGGVEQFF | TGTGCCAGCAGTCAAAGGACTAGCGGGGGAGTGGAGCAGTTCTTC
TRBJ1-2 | 14 | . | TRBV7-9 | . | CASSFDSQYRGYTF | TGTGCCAGCAGCTTTGACAGCCAATATCGGGGCTACACCTTC
TRBJ1-5 | 13 | few | TRBV24-1 | . | CAIQDRSNQPQHF | TGTGCCATCCAGGACAGAAGCAATCAGCCCCAGCATTTT
TRBJ2-6 | 15 | many | TRBV20-1 | TRBD2 | CSALASSSGANVLTF | TGCAGTGCACTAGCGTCGAGCTCTGGGGCCAACGTCCTGACTTTC
TRBJ1-1 | 14 | few | TRBV13 | TRBD1 | CASRRTGGSTEAFF | TGTGCCAGCAGAAGGACAGGGGGCTCCACTGAAGCTTTCTTT
TRBJ1-1 | 15 | . | TRBV4-3 | . | CASNSIGTENTEAFF | TGCGCCAGCAACTCAATTGGAACGGAGAACACTGAAGCTTTCTTT
TRBJ2-5 | 13 | many | TRBV29-1 | TRBD1 | CSGGLQGDETQYF | TGCAGCGGCGGGTTACAGGGGGACGAGACCCAGTACTTC
TRBJ2-5 | 13 | . | TRBV7-2 | TRBD1 | CASSFTGGETQYF | TGTGCCAGCAGCTTTACAGGGGGCGAGACCCAGTACTTC
TRBJ2-3 | 13 | few | TRBV5-1 | . | CASSSGPADTQYF | TGCGCCAGCAGCTCGGGACCGGCAGATACGCAGTATTTT
TRBJ2-3 | 14 | . | TRBV9 | TRBD2 | CASSPTSGTDTQYF | TGTGCCAGCAGCCCAACTAGCGGAACAGATACGCAGTATTTT
TRBJ2-1 | 15 | few | TRBV6-2/TRBV6-3 | . | CASTGAVAQNNEQFF | TGTGCCAGCACGGGGGCGGTGGCCCAAAACAATGAGCAGTTCTTC
TRBJ2-1 | 12 | many | TRBV5-1 | . | CASSLLDREQFF | TGCGCCAGCAGCTTGTTGGACCGCGAGCAGTTCTTC
TRBJ2-1 | 15 | . | TRBV6-5 | TRBD1 | CASKKTYRGYNEQFF | TGTGCCAGCAAGAAGACATACAGGGGTTACAATGAGCAGTTCTTC
TRBJ2-2 | 15 | few | TRBV7-9 | . | CASSLLSGRTGELFF | TGTGCCAGCAGCTTGTTGTCAGGGAGGACCGGGGAGCTGTTTTTT
TRBJ2-1 | 15 | few | TRBV30 | . | CAWKPVPLVSNEQFF | TGTGCCTGGAAACCAGTACCCCTTGTTAGCAATGAGCAGTTCTTC
TRBJ2-3 | 13 | . | TRBV10-3 | . | CAIKGGGTDTQYF | TGTGCCATCAAAGGTGGAGGCACAGATACGCAGTATTTT
TRBJ2-1 | 16 | . | TRBV12-3/TRBV12-4 | . | CASSLGSGTLGNEQFF | TGTGCCAGCAGTTTGGGATCAGGGACCCTAGGTAATGAGCAGTTCTTC